These T cell receptor beta chains were read from a single sample in a study of blood T cell repertoires in COVID-19. The repertoire was sequenced with immunoSEQ multiplex PCR; TCRdb's copy has only in-frame clones and lacks some. Of 300,000 to 450,000 clones listed, around 85% are singletons. The sequencing input was peripheral blood. The receptors originated from a woman aged 18-29 years with acute or convalescent COVID-19. Both conserved end residues are part of each CDR3. D genes are given only for firm matches. Some rows have no size entry. The others give once, few or many, or a class for an expanded clone.

V: TRBV6-5
size: once
D: -
J: TRBJ1-1
DNA: TGTGCCAGCTCCTCACGGTTTCTTGAAGCTTTCTTT
CDR3: CASSSRFLEAFF

V: TRBV4-1
size: -
D: -
J: TRBJ1-6
DNA: TGCGCCAGCAGCCACGGGAGGTTCAATTCACCCCTCCACTTT
CDR3: CASSHGRFNSPLHF

V: TRBV2
size: once
D: -
J: TRBJ1-5
DNA: TGTGCCAGCAGCCAGGGATTAAGCAATCAGCCCCAGCATTTT
CDR3: CASSQGLSNQPQHF

V: TRBV19
size: -
D: -
J: TRBJ1-1
DNA: TGTGCCAGTAGTCGGGGGGGAGTTGAGGTCACTGAAGCTTTCTTT
CDR3: CASSRGGVEVTEAFF

V: TRBV27
size: -
D: -
J: TRBJ1-1
DNA: TGTGCCAGCGCCAGTTGGACTGAAGCTTTCTTT
CDR3: CASASWTEAFF

V: TRBV19
size: -
D: -
J: TRBJ2-1
DNA: TGTGCCAGTAGTAGGAACAGCTACAATGAGCAGTTCTTC
CDR3: CASSRNSYNEQFF

V: TRBV5-1
size: few
D: TRBD1
J: TRBJ1-1
DNA: TGCGCCAGCGGATCAGGGGGAGTGAACACTGAAGCTTTCTTT
CDR3: CASGSGGVNTEAFF

V: TRBV28
size: -
D: -
J: TRBJ1-1
DNA: TGTGCCAGCACCTCGCAGGGGAAGAACACTGAAGCTTTCTTT
CDR3: CASTSQGKNTEAFF

V: TRBV19
size: -
D: -
J: TRBJ1-2
DNA: TGTGCCAGTAAGGGGTGGGCACCTCCCGCAGATGGCTACACCTTC
CDR3: CASKGWAPPADGYTF

V: TRBV4-2
size: -
D: TRBD2
J: TRBJ2-2
DNA: TGTGCCAGCAGCCAAGATCAAGGCGGGGGGCCCTATTCGAACACCGGGGAGCTGTTTTTT
CDR3: CASSQDQGGGPYSNTGELFF

V: TRBV29-1
size: once
D: -
J: TRBJ1-1
DNA: TGCAGCGCCAAGGGAGTCCGGAACACTGAAGCTTTCTTT
CDR3: CSAKGVRNTEAFF

V: TRBV15
size: -
D: TRBD1
J: TRBJ1-1
DNA: TGTGCCACCAGCAATGACAGGGCGTTCAAAGCTTTCTTT
CDR3: CATSNDRAFKAFF

V: TRBV27
size: once
D: -
J: TRBJ1-1
DNA: TGTGCCAGCAGTTTCGGGGGAGGGACTGAAGCTTTCTTT
CDR3: CASSFGGGTEAFF

V: TRBV5-1
size: -
D: -
J: TRBJ2-6
DNA: TGCGCCAGCAGCTTGGGGCCAGGGGCTGGGGCCAACGTCCTGACTTTC
CDR3: CASSLGPGAGANVLTF

V: TRBV7-8
size: -
D: -
J: TRBJ2-6
DNA: TGTGCCAGCAGCCCCTCTCATGCCACAACAGGAACGGGTGGGGCCAACGTCCTGACTTTC
CDR3: CASSPSHATTGTGGANVLTF

V: TRBV27
size: -
D: -
J: TRBJ2-7
DNA: TGTGCCAGCAGTTTTTCCCGAGAAACCGAGAGAACCTACGAGCAGTACTTC
CDR3: CASSFSRETERTYEQYF

V: TRBV7-9
size: once
D: -
J: TRBJ2-7
DNA: TGTGCCAGCAGCTCCGCGACAGGTAACCACGAGCAGTACTTC
CDR3: CASSSATGNHEQYF

V: TRBV6-5
size: -
D: TRBD1
J: TRBJ2-1
DNA: TGTGCCAGCAGTTCCAGGGGGCGCGATGAGCAGTTCTTC
CDR3: CASSSRGRDEQFF

V: TRBV7-9
size: -
D: TRBD1
J: TRBJ2-4
DNA: TGTGCCAGCAGCTTATGGCGACAGGGACCCAAAAACATTCAGTACTTC
CDR3: CASSLWRQGPKNIQYF

V: TRBV9
size: -
D: -
J: TRBJ2-2
DNA: TGTGCCAGCAGCGTACTTGGGCAGGTCCAGGGGGGGGAGCTGTTTTTT
CDR3: CASSVLGQVQGGELFF

V: TRBV27
size: -
D: TRBD1
J: TRBJ1-2
DNA: TGTGCCAGCAGGGACAGGGGGCTTGGCTACACCTTC
CDR3: CASRDRGLGYTF

V: TRBV7-9
size: -
D: TRBD1
J: TRBJ1-5
DNA: TGTGCCAGCAGCTTATCAGGGGGCGACCAGCCCCAGCATTTT
CDR3: CASSLSGGDQPQHF

V: TRBV6-5
size: once
D: TRBD1
J: TRBJ1-2
DNA: TGTGCCAGCAGCGACAGGGTCGGCTACACCTTC
CDR3: CASSDRVGYTF

V: TRBV10-2
size: -
D: -
J: TRBJ1-3
DNA: TGCGCCACCAGCTTCACAGGGACGACCGGAAACACCATATATTTT
CDR3: CATSFTGTTGNTIYF

V: TRBV19
size: -
D: -
J: TRBJ1-2
DNA: TGTGCCAGTAGTACCACAGGGAGTATCTATGGCTACACCTTC
CDR3: CASSTTGSIYGYTF